This passage covers 12 T cell receptor beta chains from one sample sequenced in a study of blood T cell repertoires in COVID-19. Produced via immunoSEQ multiplex PCR; TCRdb's table is partial and in-frame only. Among about 190,000 clones listed, over 75% were seen once. Sequenced sample: peripheral blood. Receptors originate from a woman between 35 and 50 years old who had recovered from COVID-19.

The chain uses TRBV2 and TRBJ1-1; D is unclear. The CDR3 spans 12 residues. The V gene lost 7 bases and the J gene lost 11 bases, with 17 bases spanning the gap. Germline CDR1 is SNHLY and CDR2 is FYNNEI. The CDR3 loop reads CASTQMEGRAFF. In DNA form, the CDR3 reads TGTGCCAGCACCCAAATGGAGGGTAGGGCTTTCTTT.

In its sample, this clone was seen a few times. The rearrangement joins TRBV5-1 to TRBJ2-3; TRBD2 is a possible D gene (6 bases). Germline V lookup: CDR1 SGHRS, CDR2 YFSETQ. This CDR3 contains 14 residues. Trimming cost V 4 bases and J 7 bases, with 16 bases left between them. The CDR3 loop reads CASSGSGPLNTQYF. CDR3 nucleotides: TGCGCCAGCAGCGGAAGCGGGCCACTTAATACGCAGTATTTT.

The V and J genes are TRBV5-1 and TRBJ1-2; 7 bases line up with TRBD1. From germline, CDR1 is SGHRS and CDR2 YFSETQ. The junction had 22 bases not matched to a gene; V was cut back by 4 bases and J by 4 bases. The CDR3 is made up of 19 amino acids. CDR3 DNA sequence: TGCGCCAGCAGCATTTCCGGGACAGCTATTACGTGGTCTGGCTATGGCTACACCTTC. It codes for CASSISGTAITWSGYGYTF. The whole variable domain, remainder taken from reference TRBV5-1 and TRBJ1-2, is KAGVTQTPRYLIKTRGQQVTLSCSPISGHRSVSWYQQTPGQGLQFLFEYFSETQRNKGNFPGRFSGRQFSNSRSEMNVSTLELGDSALYLCASSISGTAITWSGYGYTFGSGTRLTVV.

This sequence joins TRBV28 and TRBJ2-1, with 7 bases identical to TRBD2. Germline trimming cut 10 bases from V and 5 bases from J; bases unmatched to any gene: 8. Looked up from germline, CDR1 is MDHEN and CDR2 is SYDVKM. This CDR3 contains 13 residues. CDR3 amino acids: CATERGLNNEQFF. CDR3 nucleotides: TGTGCCACCGAGCGGGGATTAAACAATGAGCAGTTCTTC.

The J gene is TRBJ2-3, the V gene TRBV5-1; TRBD1 agrees at 8 bases. CDR3 length: 16 residues. Germline assignment: CDR1 SGHRS and CDR2 YFSETQ. Trimming at V came to 5 bases and at J to 1 base, leaving 9 bases not matched to a gene. The CDR3 DNA reads TGCGCCAGCAGTCGCAAGCCGGGACAGGGCACAGATACGCAGTATTTT. Protein product: CASSRKPGQGTDTQYF.

V usage is TRBV6-2 or TRBV6-3 and J usage is TRBJ2-3, with TRBD2 matching over 16 bases. The CDR3 runs to 19 residues. J lost 4 bases, V lost 6 bases, and 13 bases had no gene match. CDR1 is MNHEY and CDR2 is SVGEGT in the germline V gene. The CDR3 DNA sequence: TGTGCCAGCAGCTTCTCTCCCGGGACTAGCGGGAGGGCCGCAGATACGCAGTATTTT. This encodes CASSFSPGTSGRAADTQYF.

The V and J genes are TRBV5-1 and TRBJ2-3, with 9 nucleotides matching TRBD1. With V trimmed by 4 bases and J by 3 bases, 9 bases remained unmatched. The CDR3 sequence is 16 residues long. CDR1 SGHRS and CDR2 YFSETQ come from the germline V gene. The CDR3: CASSLGQGQETDTQYF. CDR3 nucleotides: TGCGCCAGCAGCCTTGGACAGGGGCAGGAGACAGATACGCAGTATTTT. Drawing the rest from reference TRBV5-1 and TRBJ2-3, the complete variable domain is KAGVTQTPRYLIKTRGQQVTLSCSPISGHRSVSWYQQTPGQGLQFLFEYFSETQRNKGNFPGRFSGRQFSNSRSEMNVSTLELGDSALYLCASSLGQGQETDTQYFGPGTRLTVL.

Regarding this clone: The same CDR3 is also encoded by other DNA sequences in this sample. J is TRBJ2-7 and V is TRBV27; 14 bases map to TRBD2. Germline assignment: CDR1 MNHEY and CDR2 SMNVEV (reference sequence). The CDR3 length is 16 residues. V gave up 5 bases and J gave up 4 bases; unmatched junction bases: 7. The CDR3 coding sequence is TGTGCCAGCAGTATCTCCGGGACTAGCGGGAGATACGAGCAGTACTTC. Protein: CASSISGTSGRYEQYF.

The chain is built from TRBV4-2 and TRBJ1-1; 9 bases are a match to TRBD1. The V gene end was trimmed by 6 bases and the J gene end by 10 bases; junction bases not matched to a gene: 9. In germline, CDR1 is LGHNA, CDR2 YNFKEQ. CDR3 size: 13 residues. The DNA for the CDR3 is TGTGCCAGCAGAGACCGGACAGGGGTGACAGCTTTCTTT. It is translated as CASRDRTGVTAFF.

V and J are TRBV5-4 and TRBJ1-3, with a weak D call TRBD1 (5 bases). CDR1 and CDR2 (germline): SGHNT, YYREEE (reference sequence). This CDR3 comprises 14 residues. V was cut by 0 bases and J by 6 bases, with 10 bases left in between. The CDR3 coding sequence is TGTGCCAGCAGCTTGGGCAGGGAAGTAAACACCATATATTTT. Translated: CASSLGREVNTIYF.

This rearrangement joins TRBV3-1 (or the pseudogene TRBV3-2) to TRBJ2-1, with 7 bases lining up with TRBD2. This CDR3 spans 16 amino acids. V trimming: 4 bases; J trimming: 4 bases; junction bases outside the gene matches: 10. Looked up from germline, CDR1 is LGHDT and CDR2 is YNNKEL (reference sequence). In nucleotides, the CDR3 is TGTGCCAGCAGCCTGAGAGGGGCGGGAGTTTACAATGAGCAGTTCTTC. Protein: CASSLRGAGVYNEQFF.

The J gene is TRBJ1-5, the V gene TRBV27; D remains unclear. The V and J ends lost 2 bases and 5 bases respectively, with 7 bases between them. Germline CDR1 and CDR2: MNHEY and SMNVEV (reference sequence). CDR3 size: 13 residues. The DNA for the CDR3 is TGTGCCAGCAGTTTAGGAGCCTATCAGCCCCAGCATTTT. Residues: CASSLGAYQPQHF.